This TCR beta chain was captured by sequencing in a study of patients and donors after allogeneic stem cell transplantation. This CDR3 region has 17 residues. Germline V lookup: CDR1 MGHRA, CDR2 YSYEKL. Germline trimming cut 5 bases from V and 3 bases from J; bases unmatched to any gene: 11. Each CDR3 protein gets one entry after TCRdb re-called the RT-PCR reads with MiXCR. The table records 400,000 to 500,000 distinct CDR3 sequences, roughly 17% of them present only once. The chain links TRBV4-1 to TRBJ2-7; 12 bases map to TRBD2. The TCR originated in a human donor who was either an allogeneic HSCT recipient or a stem cell or donor lymphocyte infusion donor (not recorded which). It is not recorded whose cells these are; they may come from a transplant donor. Material: blood, either unsorted or a sorted T cell fraction (not recorded which). The CDR3 protein is CASSYSSGGAKGYEQYF. CDR3 sequence (DNA): TGCGCCAGCAGCTACTCTAGCGGGGGGGCCAAGGGCTACGAGCAGTACTTC.